These 23 T cell receptor beta chains were sequenced from one sample in a study of brain T cells in children with intractable seizures (dated by TCRdb to the early 2020s). The label giving this sample's time point can be read as: resected brain tissue, or blood drawn just prior to surgery. The surgery cases with the highest brain T cell transcript signatures were chosen for TCR beta chain sequencing of brain tissue, and also of blood when blood was available. The library came from the immunoSEQ multiplex PCR assay. The clones in this table, taken by TCRdb from immuneACCESS, are in-frame only. Not every clone is retained; where verified, under half of the shortfall comes from an unresolved V gene, and the cause of the rest is unknown. The sample has 7,500 to 8,000 clones on record, roughly four fifths of them singletons. The ten largest clones add up to about 9% of the sample. The source material was resected brain tissue, sampled at surgery. The receptors here all came from a boy younger than two with tuberous sclerosis and intractable seizures.

Relative to its sample, this clone is medium-sized. V is TRBV7-6 and J is TRBJ1-2; a weak D match, TRBD1 (5 bases). V gave up 1 base and J gave up 5 bases, with 14 bases separating them. This CDR3 is built from 15 residues. Per germline, CDR1 SGHVS and CDR2 FNYEAQ. The CDR3: CASSLGEGAGYGYTF. The CDR3 nucleotides are TGTGCCAGCAGCTTAGGAGAAGGGGCCGGGTATGGCTACACCTTC. The variable domain in full, completed from reference TRBV7-6 and TRBJ1-2, reads GAGVSQSPRYKVTKRGQDVALRCDPISGHVSLYWYRQALGQGPEFLTYFNYEAQQDKSGLPNDRFSAERPEGSISTLTIQRTEQRDSAMYRCASSLGEGAGYGYTFGSGTRLTVV.

V gene TRBV13 combines with J gene TRBJ2-5; no definite D call. V was cut by 3 bases and J by 5 bases, with 10 bases left in between. Germline CDR1 and CDR2: PRHDT and FYEKMQ (reference sequence). CDR3 length: 13 residues. This chain's CDR3 is CASSLSGLETQYF. The CDR3, as DNA: TGTGCCAGCAGCTTGAGTGGTTTGGAGACCCAGTACTTC.

This clone was counted a few times. V is TRBV29-1 and J is TRBJ1-2; maybe TRBD1 (5 bases). V was clipped by 3 bases and J by 8 bases, with 13 bases between them. Germline lookup yields CDR1 SQVTM and CDR2 ANQGSEA. The CDR3 is 12 amino acids. The CDR3 DNA follows: TGCAGCGTTGAGGGAGGGGCGGAAGGCTACACCTTC. Translated, it gives CSVEGGAEGYTF.

The V gene is TRBV28, the J gene TRBJ2-2; 8 positions agree with TRBD2. The V segment lost 5 bases and the J segment 4 bases; nucleotides outside the gene matches: 12. This CDR3 comprises 17 residues. Germline CDR1 is MDHEN and CDR2 is SYDVKM. The CDR3 coding sequence is TGTGCCAGCAGTATCCTCCGACTAGCGTCATTCACCGGGGAGCTGTTTTTT. This sequence encodes CASSILRLASFTGELFF.

The genes are TRBV27 and TRBJ2-1; 10 nucleotides agree with TRBD2. Germline V CDR1 and CDR2: MNHEY, SMNVEV (reference sequence). The V gene end was trimmed by 5 bases and the J gene end by 4 bases; junction bases not matched to a gene: 5. This CDR3 is built from 15 residues. This chain's CDR3 is CASSRQLAGYNEQFF. The CDR3, as DNA: TGTGCCAGCAGTCGACAACTAGCGGGGTACAATGAGCAGTTCTTC.

The CDR3 DNA follows: TGTGCCAGTAGTCTCCCGGCTAGCGGGGGCACCGGGGAGCTGTTTTTT. Residues: CASSLPASGGTGELFF. This rearrangement joins TRBV19 to TRBJ2-2, with 10 positions matching TRBD2. The CDR3 runs to 16 residues. The V gene's germline CDR1 is LNHDA and CDR2 SQIVND (reference sequence). V was clipped by 5 bases and J by 4 bases; unmatched bases: 7.

The rearrangement links TRBV9 to TRBJ2-3; 8 nucleotides line up with TRBD2. CDR1 and CDR2 (germline): SGDLS, YYNGEE. The CDR3 has 17 amino acids. Trimming cost V 5 bases and J 1 base; bases outside gene matches: 12. CDR3 coding DNA: TGTGCCAGCAGTCACCCGGTCGGGCGGGGGGGCACAGATACGCAGTATTTT. Translation: CASSHPVGRGGTDTQYF.

The V gene is TRBV3-1 (or the pseudogene TRBV3-2), the J gene TRBJ1-2; a weak D match, TRBD1 (6 bases). The V end lost 2 bases, the J end lost 4 bases, and 14 bases lay between the germline ends. CDR1 is LGHDT, CDR2 YNNKEL, per germline (reference sequence). This CDR3 has 15 residues. As DNA, the CDR3 is TGTGCCAGCAGCCAAAGGGGGGGGCAGATCTATGGCTACACCTTC. It yields the protein CASSQRGGQIYGYTF.

The rearrangement joins TRBV24-1 to TRBJ1-2; 8 nucleotides align to TRBD1. The CDR3 is made up of 13 amino acids. The germline V gene encodes CDR1 KGHDR and CDR2 SFDVKD. The trim removed 9 bases at V and 4 bases at J, leaving 6 bases unmatched. The CDR3 region has the DNA TGTGCCACCGCGGACAGGGCCTCCTATGGCTACACCTTC. Its translation: CATADRASYGYTF.

The J gene is TRBJ1-2, the V gene TRBV2, with 8 bases fitting TRBD1. V shed 1 base, J shed 9 bases, and the junction held 7 bases outside the gene matches. The CDR3 is 14 amino acids. CDR1 SNHLY and CDR2 FYNNEI come from the germline V gene. The CDR3 sequence: CASSEGRQGSSYTF. The DNA of the CDR3 is TGTGCCAGCAGTGAAGGCCGACAGGGGAGTAGCTACACCTTC.

The rearrangement links TRBV6-6 to TRBJ2-1; TRBD1 is a possible D gene (5 bases). Germline lookup yields CDR1 MNHNY and CDR2 SVGAGI (reference sequence). The length of the CDR3 is 12 residues. V shed 10 bases and J shed 10 bases, with 17 bases lying between them. The CDR3 sequence is CAIRLKQEEQFF. The CDR3 bases are TGTGCCATTCGACTTAAACAGGAGGAGCAGTTCTTC.

This chain links TRBV6-5 with TRBJ2-7; 7 bases match TRBD1. The CDR3 extends over 15 amino acids. V dropped 0 bases and J dropped 3; count of bases not matched to a gene: 5. Germline CDR1 MNHEY, CDR2 SVGAGI. The CDR3 sequence: CASSYSKTGYYEQYF. CDR3 coding DNA: TGTGCCAGCAGTTACTCGAAGACAGGGTACTACGAGCAGTACTTC.

This clone came up a few times. The gene calls are TRBV9 and TRBJ2-1; D gene ambiguous. Germline CDR1 and CDR2: SGDLS and YYNGEE. The CDR3 is made up of 13 amino acids. The V and J ends lost 3 bases and 8 bases respectively, with 12 bases between them. The CDR3 coding sequence is TGTGCCAGCAGCGACAACATTAGGTATGAGCAGTTCTTC. The encoded protein is CASSDNIRYEQFF.

This clone showed up just once. CDR3 bases: TGTGCCAGTAGTATCAGGCACGGGGACACTGAAGCTTTCTTT. Translation: CASSIRHGDTEAFF. The gene calls are TRBV19 and TRBJ1-1, with D uncertain. Per the germline V gene, CDR1 is LNHDA and CDR2 is SQIVND (reference sequence). The CDR3 spans 14 residues. V was pared by 3 bases and J by 3 bases, with 11 bases between.

This chain uses TRBV6-2 or TRBV6-3 with TRBJ2-2; tentative D call: TRBD1 (5 bases). The CDR3 sequence is 16 residues long. Trimming took off 0 bases at V and 10 bases at J, with 18 bases between the two ends. Germline CDR1 and CDR2: MNHEY and SVGEGT. CDR3 coding DNA: TGTGCCAGCAGTTACTCGTTGGATAGGGGTTACACGGAGCTGTTTTTT. Its translation: CASSYSLDRGYTELFF.

The V and J genes are TRBV3-1 (or the pseudogene TRBV3-2) and TRBJ1-5; no reliable D call. Germline values: CDR1 LGHDT, CDR2 YNNKEL (reference sequence). V was cut by 4 bases and J by 3 bases, with 7 bases left in between. The CDR3 loop spans 13 amino acids. The CDR3 coding sequence is TGTGCCAGCAGCCCCCGACCCAATCAGCCCCAGCATTTT. Its protein product is CASSPRPNQPQHF.

This rearrangement joins TRBV6-6 to TRBJ2-2; 7 nucleotides line up with TRBD1. CDR3 size: 12 residues. V shed 10 bases and J 9 bases; nucleotides not matched to a gene: 8. Germline V gives CDR1 MNHNY, CDR2 SVGAGI (reference sequence). This chain's CDR3 is CATLLQGWELFF. In DNA form, the CDR3 reads TGTGCCACCCTATTACAGGGGTGGGAGCTGTTTTTT.

The chain links TRBV2 to TRBJ2-7; unclear D gene. The CDR3 has 13 residues. V dropped 4 bases and J dropped 0 bases, with 7 bases sitting between them. Germline assignment: CDR1 SNHLY and CDR2 FYNNEI. This chain's CDR3 is CASSVNLSYEQYF. The DNA for the CDR3 is TGTGCCAGCAGTGTAAATCTCTCCTACGAGCAGTACTTC.

J is TRBJ2-1 and V is TRBV6-6; the D gene is possibly TRBD1 (6 bases). The V gene lost 11 bases and the J gene lost 2 bases, with 10 bases spanning the gap. The germline gives CDR1 MNHNY, CDR2 SVGAGI (reference sequence). This CDR3 has 12 residues. The CDR3 nucleotides read TGTGCCTACAGGACAGCCTACAATGAGCAGTTCTTC. Amino acid sequence: CAYRTAYNEQFF.

The genes are TRBV19 and TRBJ1-1; D call uncertain. Trimming cost V 2 bases and J 2 bases, with 6 bases left between them. Germline lookup yields CDR1 LNHDA and CDR2 SQIVND (reference sequence). The CDR3 spans 13 residues. For the CDR3, the DNA is TGTGCCAGTAGTATATGGGGTAACACTGAAGCTTTCTTT. Translated, it gives CASSIWGNTEAFF.

V usage is TRBV9 and J usage is TRBJ2-7; perhaps TRBD2 as D (5 bases). Germline loops: CDR1 SGDLS, CDR2 YYNGEE. V lost 3 bases and J 2 bases, leaving 9 bases between the germline ends. CDR3 length: 13 amino acids. The CDR3 reads CASSDGVTYEQYF. The CDR3 nucleotides read TGTGCCAGCAGCGACGGGGTTACCTACGAGCAGTACTTC.

V usage is TRBV28 and J usage is TRBJ2-7, with TRBD1 identical over 9 bases. Trimming took 5 bases from V and 2 from J; bases not matched to a gene: 10. Germline V gene lookup returns CDR1 MDHEN and CDR2 SYDVKM. This CDR3 is built from 16 residues. In DNA, the CDR3 is TGTGCCAGCAGTACACGGGACAGGGACCCCACCTACGAGCAGTACTTC. It is translated as CASSTRDRDPTYEQYF.

V gene TRBV6-5 combines with J gene TRBJ2-3, with D unclear. The germline V gene has CDR1 MNHEY and CDR2 SVGAGI. The CDR3 extends over 11 amino acids. The V end lost 6 bases, the J end lost 2 bases, and 3 bases lay between the germline ends. CDR3 protein: CASRFTDTQYF. The CDR3 coding sequence is TGTGCCAGCAGATTCACAGATACGCAGTATTTT.